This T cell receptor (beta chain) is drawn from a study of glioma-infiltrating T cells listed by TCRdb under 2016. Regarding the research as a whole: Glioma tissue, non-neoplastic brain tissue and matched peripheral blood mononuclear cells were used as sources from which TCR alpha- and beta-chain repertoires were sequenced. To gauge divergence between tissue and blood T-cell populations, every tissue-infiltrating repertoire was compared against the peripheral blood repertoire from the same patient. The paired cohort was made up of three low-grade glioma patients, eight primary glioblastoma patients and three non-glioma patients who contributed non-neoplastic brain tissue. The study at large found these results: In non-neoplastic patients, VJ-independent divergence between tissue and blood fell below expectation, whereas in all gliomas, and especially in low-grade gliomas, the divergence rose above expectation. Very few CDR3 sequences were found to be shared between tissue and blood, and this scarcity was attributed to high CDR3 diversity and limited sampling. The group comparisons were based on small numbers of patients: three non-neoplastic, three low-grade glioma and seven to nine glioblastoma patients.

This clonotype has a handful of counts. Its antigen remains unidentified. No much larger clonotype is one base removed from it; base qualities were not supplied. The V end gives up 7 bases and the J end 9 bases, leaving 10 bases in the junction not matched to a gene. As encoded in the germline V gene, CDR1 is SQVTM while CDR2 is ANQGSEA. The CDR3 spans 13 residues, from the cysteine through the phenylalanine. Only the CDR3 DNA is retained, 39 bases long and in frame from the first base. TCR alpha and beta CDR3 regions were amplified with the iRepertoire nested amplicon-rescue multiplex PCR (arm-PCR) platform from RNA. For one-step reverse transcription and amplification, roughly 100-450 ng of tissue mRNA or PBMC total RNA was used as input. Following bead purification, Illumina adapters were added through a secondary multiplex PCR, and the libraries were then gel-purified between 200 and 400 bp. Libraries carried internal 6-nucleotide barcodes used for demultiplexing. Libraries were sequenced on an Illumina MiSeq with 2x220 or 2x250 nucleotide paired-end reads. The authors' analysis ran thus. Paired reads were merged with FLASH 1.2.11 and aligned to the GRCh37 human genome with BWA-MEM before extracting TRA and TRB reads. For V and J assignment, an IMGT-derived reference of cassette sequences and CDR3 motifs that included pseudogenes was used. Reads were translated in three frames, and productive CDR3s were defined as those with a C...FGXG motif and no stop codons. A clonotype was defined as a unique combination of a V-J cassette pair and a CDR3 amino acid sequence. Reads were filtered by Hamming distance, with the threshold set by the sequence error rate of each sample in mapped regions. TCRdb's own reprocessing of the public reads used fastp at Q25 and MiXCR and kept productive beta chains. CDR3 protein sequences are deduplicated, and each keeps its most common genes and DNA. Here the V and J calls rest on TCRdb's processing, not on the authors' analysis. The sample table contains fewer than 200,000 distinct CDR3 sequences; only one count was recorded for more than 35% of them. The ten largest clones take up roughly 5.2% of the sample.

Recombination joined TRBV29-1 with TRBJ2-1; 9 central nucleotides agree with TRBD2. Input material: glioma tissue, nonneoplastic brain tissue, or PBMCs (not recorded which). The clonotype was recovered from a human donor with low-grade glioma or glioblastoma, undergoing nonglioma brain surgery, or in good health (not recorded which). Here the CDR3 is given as CSGSSGTLGEQFF. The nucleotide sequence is TGCAGCGGGTCTAGCGGGACTCTTGGTGAGCAGTTCTTC.